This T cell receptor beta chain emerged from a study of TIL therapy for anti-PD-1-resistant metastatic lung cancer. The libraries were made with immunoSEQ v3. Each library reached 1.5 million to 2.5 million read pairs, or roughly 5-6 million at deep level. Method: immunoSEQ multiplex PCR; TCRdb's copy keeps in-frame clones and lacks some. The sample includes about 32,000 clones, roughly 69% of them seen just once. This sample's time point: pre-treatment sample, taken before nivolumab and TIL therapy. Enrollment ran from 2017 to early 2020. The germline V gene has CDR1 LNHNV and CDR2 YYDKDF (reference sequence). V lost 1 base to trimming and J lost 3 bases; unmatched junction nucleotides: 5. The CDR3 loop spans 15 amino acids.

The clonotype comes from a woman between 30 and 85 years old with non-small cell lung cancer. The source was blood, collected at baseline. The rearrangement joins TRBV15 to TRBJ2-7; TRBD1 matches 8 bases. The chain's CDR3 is CATSRAGQDFYEQYF. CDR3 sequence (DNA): TGTGCCACCAGCAGAGCGGGACAGGATTTCTACGAGCAGTACTTC.